The rows below give T cell receptor beta chains drawn from one sample of a study of breast tumors, draining lymph nodes, adjacent tissues. From the multiplex PCR reads, TCRdb called clonotypes with MiXCR, one entry per CDR3 protein. This sample has under 30,000 distinct CDR3 sequences, with roughly 21% found just once. Material: breast tumor tissue. These receptors were taken from a female donor with breast cancer. Some clones in this sample may be carry-over from other donors' samples. CDR3s include the opening cysteine and the closing phenylalanine or tryptophan. The D gene is left open where the match is weak. Clone size is stated in some rows and not others, as once, few, many or a class when expanded.

v_gene	j_gene	abundance	d_gene	CDR3nt	CDR3aa
TRBV11-3	TRBJ2-1	many	NA	TGTGCCAGCAGCCTGACCTACCTTTCGTACAATGAGCAGTTCTTC	CASSLTYLSYNEQFF
TRBV12-3/TRBV12-4	TRBJ2-1	many	TRBD2	TGTGCCAGCAGACCTGGACTAGCCTCTGAGCAGTTCTTC	CASRPGLASEQFF
TRBV20-1	TRBJ2-2	many	TRBD1	TGCAGTGCTACGGGACAGGGGAACACCGGGGAGCTGTTTTTT	CSATGQGNTGELFF
TRBV6-6	TRBJ1-2	many	NA	TGTGCCAGCAGTAGAGGTGAATCTAACTATGGCTACACCTTC	CASSRGESNYGYTF
TRBV4-1	TRBJ1-2	many	NA	TGCGCCAGCAGCCATGGACGCTACTATTGGTATGGCTACACCTTC	CASSHGRYYWYGYTF
TRBV20-1	TRBJ2-5	many	TRBD2	TGCAGTGCGACCGGGTGGGCTAGCGGGGAGACCCAGTACTTC	CSATGWASGETQYF
TRBV28	TRBJ2-7	many	TRBD1	TGTGCCAGCAGTCGGACAGGGTTTTCGCTGTACTTC	CASSRTGFSLYF
TRBV7-9	TRBJ2-7	NA	TRBD2	TGTGCCAGCAGCTTGGGACTAGCGGGAGGTACTGCGGGGGAGCAGTACTTC	CASSLGLAGGTAGEQYF
TRBV19	TRBJ1-2	many	TRBD1	TGTGCCACTATGGACAGGGGCGGCTACACCTTC	CATMDRGGYTF
TRBV6-2/TRBV6-3	TRBJ2-7	many	NA	TGTGCCAGCGCGGACTTTTTGGGTACGTACGAGCAGTACTTC	CASADFLGTYEQYF
TRBV10-3	TRBJ2-1	NA	TRBD2	TGTGCCATCACTTACACCGGGACTAGCGGGAGATTAAATGAGCAGTTCTTC	CAITYTGTSGRLNEQFF
TRBV7-9	TRBJ1-3	many	NA	TGTGCCAGCAGCTTAGTCCGGGACCTGGGAAACACCATATATTTT	CASSLVRDLGNTIYF
TRBV6-4	TRBJ2-3	many	NA	TGTGCCAGCAGTGACAGGGAGCGTCCAGATACGCAGTATTTT	CASSDRERPDTQYF
TRBV3-1	TRBJ1-6	many	NA	TGTGCCAGCAGCCAAGAATCAGGATCCCTCCACTTT	CASSQESGSLHF
TRBV5-6	TRBJ2-7	many	NA	TGTGCCAGCAGCTTAGAGGGGCCCTACGAGCAGTACTTC	CASSLEGPYEQYF
TRBV9	TRBJ1-4	many	TRBD1	TGTGCCAGCAGCGTAGCGACAGGGAGTAATGAAAAACTGTTTTTT	CASSVATGSNEKLFF
TRBV6-5	TRBJ1-3	NA	NA	TGTGCCAGCAGCCGACAGGCCTCTGGAAACACCATATATTTT	CASSRQASGNTIYF
TRBV2	TRBJ1-2	many	NA	TGTGCCAGCAGTCCCGAGAGCTATGGCTACACCTTC	CASSPESYGYTF
TRBV5-1	TRBJ2-7	many	NA	TGCGCCAGCGGGGTTGGGGGGACGACAGGGAGTTTCGACGAGCAGTACTTC	CASGVGGTTGSFDEQYF
TRBV12-3/TRBV12-4	TRBJ2-7	many	NA	TGTGCCAGCAGTTCCGACACAACCCCTTACGAGCAGTACTTC	CASSSDTTPYEQYF
TRBV9	TRBJ2-2	many	TRBD1	TGTGCCAGCAGCTTAACCCTGACAGGGATCACCGGGGAGCTGTTTTTT	CASSLTLTGITGELFF
TRBV6-6	TRBJ2-7	many	TRBD1	TGTGCCAGCAGTGACCGGACAGGGGGGACTGGCGAGCAGTACTTC	CASSDRTGGTGEQYF
TRBV5-6	TRBJ1-5	many	NA	TGTGCCAGCAGGAAACTCGGGGGTCCCGACAATCAGCCCCAGCATTTT	CASRKLGGPDNQPQHF
TRBV7-2	TRBJ2-7	many	TRBD2	TGTGCCAGCAGGGAGCTAGCGGGAGGTAGGGAGCAGTACTTC	CASRELAGGREQYF
TRBV15	TRBJ1-5	many	TRBD1	TGTGCCACCAGCAGAGATTTTGACAGGGATTATAGCAATCAGCCCCAGCATTTT	CATSRDFDRDYSNQPQHF
TRBV30	TRBJ1-2	many	NA	TGTGCCTGGAGGGGGGACTCTGGGAGCTATGGCTACACCTTC	CAWRGDSGSYGYTF
TRBV6-2/TRBV6-3	TRBJ2-6	many	NA	TGTGCCAGCACTCTGGGTTCTGGGGCCAACGTCCTGACTTTC	CASTLGSGANVLTF
TRBV7-3	TRBJ2-3	many	NA	TGTGCCAGCAGCTTGGCAGATACGCAGTATTTT	CASSLADTQYF
TRBV16	TRBJ1-5	many	NA	TGTGCCAGCAGCCTCGATTATAGCAATCAGCCCCAGCATTTT	CASSLDYSNQPQHF
TRBV20-1	TRBJ2-7	many	NA	TGCAGTATAAGGGGAGTTTACGAGCAGTACTTC	CSIRGVYEQYF
TRBV3-1	TRBJ2-1	many	NA	TGTGCCAGCAGCCCAGCGTGGACAGAAAAGCAGTTCTTC	CASSPAWTEKQFF
TRBV2	TRBJ2-7	NA	TRBD2	TGTGCCAGCGGACGACTAGCGGGAGACGAGCAGTACTTC	CASGRLAGDEQYF
TRBV5-1	TRBJ1-2	many	NA	TGCGCCAGCAGCTTGGCGGGTAGCTACACCTTC	CASSLAGSYTF
TRBV5-4	TRBJ1-6	many	NA	TGTGCCAGCAGCTTGCCGGGGGGGCCCCTCCACTTT	CASSLPGGPLHF
TRBV30	TRBJ2-1	many	NA	TGTGCCTGGAGCGACCCTGGGCGGCGCTCCTACAATGAGCAGTTCTTC	CAWSDPGRRSYNEQFF
TRBV9	TRBJ1-2	many	NA	TGTGCCAGCAGACCTGGGGGCGGCAGTGGGGGCTACACCTTC	CASRPGGGSGGYTF
TRBV15	TRBJ2-7	many	NA	TGTGCCACCAGCAGGACCGCAAGCTCCTACGAGCAGTACTTC	CATSRTASSYEQYF
TRBV11-2	TRBJ1-2	many	TRBD1	TGTGCCAGCACCTACACCCGGACAGGGAGTGGTGTCGGCTACACCTTC	CASTYTRTGSGVGYTF
TRBV10-3	TRBJ2-7	many	TRBD1	TGTGCCATCAATCGTGGACAGGGGTTTTACGAGCAGTACTTC	CAINRGQGFYEQYF
TRBV15	TRBJ2-7	many	TRBD1	TGTGCCACCAGCAGAGCCGGGACAGGGGGACTCTACGAGCAGTACTTC	CATSRAGTGGLYEQYF
TRBV29-1	TRBJ1-2	NA	TRBD1	TGCAGCGTGAGGTACCGGACAGGGACTAACTATGGCTACACCTTC	CSVRYRTGTNYGYTF
TRBV3-1	TRBJ1-6	many	NA	TGTGCCAGCAGGTTCAGCGATAATTCACCCCTCCACTTT	CASRFSDNSPLHF
TRBV27	TRBJ1-2	many	NA	TGTGCCAGCAGTTTATCAGCGGCTCACAACTATGGCTACACCTTC	CASSLSAAHNYGYTF
TRBV2	TRBJ2-3	many	TRBD1	TGTGCCAGCAGTGTCACACAGGGGGATACGCAGTATTTT	CASSVTQGDTQYF
TRBV7-2	TRBJ2-7	many	TRBD2	TGTGCCAGCAGCTTAACAGCGGGAGGGACCCACGAGCAGTACTTC	CASSLTAGGTHEQYF
TRBV7-3	TRBJ2-2	NA	TRBD2	TGTGCCAGCAGCTCCGGGGGGGCCAGCGGGGAGCTGTTTTTT	CASSSGGASGELFF
TRBV28	TRBJ1-2	many	TRBD1	TGTGCCAGCAGTTCCCATCCGGGACAGTTCTATGGCTACACCTTC	CASSSHPGQFYGYTF
TRBV12-3/TRBV12-4	TRBJ2-7	NA	NA	TGTGCCAGCAGTTCCCGCACAATTGTCTACGACCAGTACTTC	CASSSRTIVYDQYF
TRBV10-3	TRBJ2-1	many	NA	TGTGCCATCAGTGAGAGACACAATGAGCAGTTCTTC	CAISERHNEQFF
TRBV4-1	TRBJ1-6	many	NA	TGCGCCAGCAGCCAAGTTGGGGGAAGGAGCTCCTATAATTCACCCCTCCACTTT	CASSQVGGRSSYNSPLHF
TRBV6-1	TRBJ2-5	many	NA	TGTGCCAGCAGTGAGAGGATGCGGGCCATCCAAGAGACCCAGTACTTC	CASSERMRAIQETQYF
TRBV10-2	TRBJ2-3	NA	NA	TGCGCCAGCACCTTGGGGGGAGATATGCAGTATTTT	CASTLGGDMQYF
TRBV5-5	TRBJ2-6	NA	NA	TGTGCCAGCAGCTGGTCCCCTGGGGGACGGATCTCTGGGGCCAACGTCCTGACTTTC	CASSWSPGGRISGANVLTF
TRBV6-6	TRBJ2-5	many	NA	TGTGCCAGCAGTTATGGGGGAGAGACCCAGTACTTC	CASSYGGETQYF
TRBV19	TRBJ2-1	many	NA	TGTGCCAGTAGTAACCTCGATGAGCAGTTCTTC	CASSNLDEQFF